The clone carrying this T cell receptor beta chain was seen a handful of times. The source of the sample is a study of PD-1 blockade in classical Hodgkin lymphoma. Time point reported: cycle 4 day 1 (C4D1), after 5 to 7 weeks of nivolumab. Brentuximab vedotin exposure varied, and every patient relapsed after autologous stem cell transplantation. Thawed PBMCs yielded CD4+ T cells through magnetic negative selection. In germline, CDR1 is SQVTM, CDR2 ANQGSEA. CDR3 length equals 13 residues. The ends lost 7 bases at V and 6 bases at J; junction bases unmatched: 9. Sequenced by immunoSEQ multiplex PCR; TCRdb stores in-frame clones only, minus some. The sample has tens of thousands of clones, around 86% seen once; the top ten hold 3% to 4%.

The clonotype originates from a human donor with classical Hodgkin lymphoma. The chain has TRBV29-1 and TRBJ2-7; 10 bases fit TRBD1. Sequenced material: CD4+ T cells from blood, taken before the fourth cycle of nivolumab. The DNA for the CDR3 is TGCAGCGCTTCTAGACAGGGGGCTGGCGAGCAGTACTTC. It translates to CSASRQGAGEQYF.